This T cell receptor (beta chain) was found in a study of breast tumors, draining lymph nodes, adjacent tissues. The study's findings and limits: Luminal-like breast cancer showed significantly greater tumor-nontumor repertoire similarity than basal-like breast cancer did. Data only fit, rather than demonstrated, lymph node origin of most tumor T cells. Tumor repertoires ranked between lymph nodes and nontumor tissue in diversity, with V and J gene preferences.

A note on this clonotype: Its antigen is unidentified. At one boundary the junction diverges from the germline segment, which might be a read error.

TCRdb reprocessed the multiplex PCR reads via MiXCR and lists one record per CDR3 protein. This table holds roughly 80,000 distinct CDR3 sequences, roughly 19% found once. Axillary draining lymph nodes of breast cancer patients supplied the node samples. This CDR3 has 12 residues. The sample consisted of axillary lymph node tissue. The V and J genes are TRBV12-3 or TRBV12-4 and TRBJ1-5, with 8 positions matching TRBD1. This TCR was recovered from a female donor with breast cancer. Some clones in this sample may be carry-over from other donors' samples. The CDR3: CTSSDRGQPQHF. The CDR3 DNA reads TGTACCAGCAGCGACAGGGGTCAGCCCCAGCATTTT.